This TCR beta chain was identified during a study of blood T cell repertoires in COVID-19. Here immunoSEQ multiplex PCR was the method, and the copy in TCRdb shows in-frame clones only, minus some. The sample carries 200,000 to 300,000 clones, more than 85% recorded once. V dropped 4 bases and J dropped 5; count of bases not matched to a gene: 5. CDR3 length: 14 residues. CDR1 is SGHRS, CDR2 YFSETQ, per germline. This TCR came from a person in their late teens or twenties with COVID-19, enrolled during active disease. Sequencing was done on a sample of peripheral blood. The rearrangement links TRBV5-1 to TRBJ2-1; 8 positions agree with TRBD2. CDR3 bases: TGCGCCAGCAGCCCTAGCGGGTGGGACAATGAGCAGTTCTTC. This gives the protein CASSPSGWDNEQFF.